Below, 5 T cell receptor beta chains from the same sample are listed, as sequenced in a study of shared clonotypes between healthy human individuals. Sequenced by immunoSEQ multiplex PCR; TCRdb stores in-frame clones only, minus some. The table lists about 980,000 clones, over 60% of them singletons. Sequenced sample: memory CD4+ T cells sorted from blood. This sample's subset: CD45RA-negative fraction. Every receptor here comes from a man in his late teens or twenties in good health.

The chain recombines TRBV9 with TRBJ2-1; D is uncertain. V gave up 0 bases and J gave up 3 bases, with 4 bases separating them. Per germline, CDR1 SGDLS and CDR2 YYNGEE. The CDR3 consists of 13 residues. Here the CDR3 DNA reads TGTGCCAGCAGCGTAGTCCGCTACAATGAGCAGTTCTTC. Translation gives CASSVVRYNEQFF.

CDR3 sequence reads: CATQGAGGADTQYF. The CDR3 DNA reads TGTGCCACTCAGGGGGCAGGGGGCGCAGATACGCAGTATTTT. The chain recombines TRBV28 with TRBJ2-3; 8 bases align to TRBD1. This CDR3 contains 14 residues. Looked up from germline, CDR1 is MDHEN and CDR2 is SYDVKM. Trimming took 10 bases from V and 4 from J; bases not matched to a gene: 10.

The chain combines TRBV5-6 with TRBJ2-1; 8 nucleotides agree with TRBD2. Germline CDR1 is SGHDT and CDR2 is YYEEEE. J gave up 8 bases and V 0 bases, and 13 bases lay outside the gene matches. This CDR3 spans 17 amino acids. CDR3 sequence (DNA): TGTGCCAGCAGCTTGGACAGGAGTAGCGGGAAACGGGATGAGCAGTTCTTC. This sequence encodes CASSLDRSSGKRDEQFF.

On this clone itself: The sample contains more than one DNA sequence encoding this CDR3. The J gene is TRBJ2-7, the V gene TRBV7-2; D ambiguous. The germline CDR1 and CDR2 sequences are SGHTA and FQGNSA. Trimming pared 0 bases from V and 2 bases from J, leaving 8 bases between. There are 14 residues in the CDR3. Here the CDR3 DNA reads TGTGCCAGCAGCTTAGCCTCTGGAACCTACGAGCAGTACTTC. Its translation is CASSLASGTYEQYF.

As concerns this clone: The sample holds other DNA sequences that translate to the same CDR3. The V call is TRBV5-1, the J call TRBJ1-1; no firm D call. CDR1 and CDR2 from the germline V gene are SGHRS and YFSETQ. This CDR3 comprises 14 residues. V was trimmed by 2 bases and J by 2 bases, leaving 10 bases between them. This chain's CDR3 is CASSLDRPNTEAFF. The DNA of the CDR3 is TGCGCCAGCAGCTTAGATAGACCTAACACTGAAGCTTTCTTT.